What follows are 30 T cell receptor beta chains derived from one specimen sequenced in a study of T cells after yellow fever vaccination. TCRdb itself ran the 5' RACE reads through MiXCR, one entry per CDR3 protein. The profile shows 250,000 or so distinct CDR3 sequences, less than 7.5% of them singletons. The sequences come from CD4+ T cells sorted from PBMCs, collected on the day of the yellow fever booster vaccination. These receptors all stem from a young man who received the YFV17D yellow fever vaccine.

V usage is TRBV29-1 and J usage is TRBJ2-3; 8 positions match TRBD1. Germline CDR1 reads SQVTM; CDR2 reads ANQGSEA. J gave up 1 base and V 6 bases, and 18 bases lay outside the gene matches. The CDR3 has 18 amino acids. The CDR3 sequence is CSVSDRDQPHHRTDTQYF. DNA for the CDR3: TGCAGCGTGTCGGACAGGGATCAACCCCACCACCGCACAGATACGCAGTATTTT.

This chain joins TRBV5-1 and TRBJ2-3; TRBD2 agrees at 8 bases. The germline V gene encodes CDR1 SGHRS and CDR2 YFSETQ. The CDR3 is made up of 18 amino acids. V gave up 1 base and J gave up 2 bases; unmatched junction bases: 12. Here the CDR3 reads CASSLLSPTSGSTDTQYF. For the CDR3, the DNA is TGCGCCAGCAGCTTGTTATCCCCCACTAGCGGATCCACAGATACGCAGTATTTT. Full variable domain (remainder filled in from reference TRBV5-1 and TRBJ2-3): KAGVTQTPRYLIKTRGQQVTLSCSPISGHRSVSWYQQTPGQGLQFLFEYFSETQRNKGNFPGRFSGRQFSNSRSEMNVSTLELGDSALYLCASSLLSPTSGSTDTQYFGPGTRLTVL.

This clonotype came up many times. The rearrangement joins TRBV11-2 to TRBJ2-1, with 7 bases fitting TRBD2. The CDR3 is 14 residues long. Germline V gives CDR1 SGHAT, CDR2 FQNNGV. V lost 5 bases to trimming and J lost 8 bases; unmatched junction nucleotides: 9. The CDR3 spells CASSRPPLADEQFF. DNA of the CDR3: TGTGCCAGCAGCCGTCCCCCCCTAGCGGATGAGCAGTTCTTC.

This clonotype occurred many times. The chain joins TRBV15 to TRBJ2-7; no clear D gene. Germline values: CDR1 LNHNV, CDR2 YYDKDF (reference sequence). V was trimmed by 0 bases and J by 0 bases, leaving 6 bases between them. The CDR3 has 14 residues. CDR3 DNA sequence: TGTGCCACCAGCAGAGATCTTGGCTCCTACGAGCAGTACTTC. This sequence encodes CATSRDLGSYEQYF.

The table lists this clonotype with many counts. This chain links TRBV7-2 with TRBJ2-5; 8 nucleotides match TRBD1. V was pared by 3 bases and J by 5 bases, with 11 bases of the junction left unmatched. The CDR3 sequence is 16 residues long. CDR1 is SGHTA, CDR2 FQGNSA, per germline. The CDR3: CASSFGRGPSQETQYF. The CDR3 region has the DNA TGTGCCAGCAGCTTTGGCAGGGGGCCATCCCAGGAGACCCAGTACTTC.

The table lists this clonotype with many counts. The chain combines TRBV20-1 with TRBJ2-1, with 9 bases matching TRBD2. The germline V gene has CDR1 DFQATT and CDR2 SNEGSKA (reference sequence). The CDR3 consists of 15 residues. V lost 3 bases and J lost 10; bases outside the gene matches: 13. CDR3 nucleotides: TGCAGTGCTAGCCCCGGGGTAGCGGGAGATCGCGAGCAGTTCTTC. Its translation: CSASPGVAGDREQFF.

There are many counts of this clonotype. The V and J genes are TRBV7-3 and TRBJ2-1, with D possibly matching TRBD2 (6 bases). V lost 0 bases to trimming and J lost 11 bases, with 8 bases between them. The CDR3 is 12 amino acids. CDR1 is SGHTA, CDR2 FQGTGA, per germline. The CDR3 loop reads CASSLTSGQQFF. The CDR3 DNA sequence: TGTGCCAGCAGCTTAACTAGCGGTCAGCAGTTCTTC.

This clonotype was recorded at least ten times. CDR3 in amino acids: CASRGEPASTDTQYF. CDR3 sequence (DNA): TGTGCCAGCCGCGGCGAGCCGGCTAGCACAGATACGCAGTATTTT. V and J are TRBV27 and TRBJ2-3, with unresolved D. Trimming took off 8 bases at V and 0 bases at J, with 15 bases between the two ends. In germline, CDR1 is MNHEY, CDR2 SMNVEV (reference sequence). The CDR3 has 15 amino acids.

This clonotype was observed at least ten times. The V gene is TRBV3-1, the J gene TRBJ2-2; D is uncertain. Germline V gene sequence: CDR1 LGHDT, CDR2 YNNKEL (reference sequence). Trimming stripped 3 bases from V and 4 bases from J, with 9 bases between. CDR3 length equals 14 residues. As DNA, the CDR3 is TGTGCCAGCAGCCATCGTCAGACCACCGGGGAGCTGTTTTTT. Its translation: CASSHRQTTGELFF.

Points on this clonotype: A read error may be the cause here, since a much bigger clone is one base away. The V and J genes are TRBV28 and TRBJ2-1; weak D call: TRBD2 (6 bases). Germline V CDR1 and CDR2: MDHEN, SYDVKM. The CDR3 consists of 18 residues. The CDR3 loop reads CASSRRDSTISSYNEQLF. CDR3 nucleotides: TGTGCCAGCAGTAGGAGGGACTCCACCATCAGCTCCTACAATGAGCAGCTCTTC.

V gene TRBV29-1 combines with J gene TRBJ2-2; 15 bases fit TRBD2. The CDR3 has 17 amino acids. CDR1 and CDR2 (germline): SQVTM, ANQGSEA. Trimming took 6 bases from V and 5 from J; bases not matched to a gene: 10. CDR3 sequence: CSVEGLAGGVLTGELFF. In DNA, the CDR3 is TGCAGCGTCGAGGGACTAGCGGGAGGCGTATTGACCGGGGAGCTGTTTTTT.

In its sample, this clonotype was seen many times. The J gene is TRBJ2-1, the V gene TRBV20-1, with D tentatively TRBD1 (7 bases). This CDR3 comprises 13 residues. CDR1 is DFQATT, CDR2 SNEGSKA, per germline (reference sequence). The CDR3 coding sequence is TGCAGCCAGGGGGGAGGCGTCAACAATGAGCAGTTCTTC. Residues: CSQGGGVNNEQFF.

V is TRBV5-1 and J is TRBJ2-5; 9 nucleotides align to TRBD2. Germline-derived CDR1 and CDR2 are SGHRS and YFSETQ. V lost 6 bases and J lost 5; bases outside the gene matches: 5. This CDR3 has 13 residues. The CDR3 DNA follows: TGCGCCAGCAAGCTAGCGGGAACTGAGACCCAGTACTTC. Residues: CASKLAGTETQYF.

The chain carries TRBV15 and TRBJ2-4, with TRBD2 matching 11 bases. CDR1 is LNHNV, CDR2 YYDKDF, per germline (reference sequence). The CDR3 runs to 17 residues. Losses at the gene ends were 4 bases for V and 0 bases for J; bases not matched to a gene: 5. CDR3 residues: CATSTRTSGLAKNIQYF. DNA of the CDR3: TGTGCCACCAGCACCCGGACTAGCGGGTTAGCCAAAAACATTCAGTACTTC.

The chain combines TRBV6-1 with TRBJ1-2; D may be TRBD1 (6 bases). Trimming shortened V by 8 bases and J by 5 bases, and 15 bases separated the two germline ends. The germline CDR1 and CDR2 sequences are MNHNS and SASEGT. The CDR3 covers 13 residues. As DNA, the CDR3 is TGTGCCAGCTCTCCGGACAGCAAGTATGGCTACACCTTC. Translated, it gives CASSPDSKYGYTF.

This clonotype was seen more than once but under ten times. This chain connects TRBV6-6 to TRBJ1-1; 8 bases map to TRBD1. CDR3 length: 12 residues. Germline V CDR1 and CDR2: MNHNY, SVGAGI (reference sequence). Trimming cost V 8 bases and J 7 bases; bases outside gene matches: 6. The CDR3 spells CASQGQDREAFF. In nucleotides, the CDR3 is TGTGCCAGCCAGGGACAGGACCGTGAAGCTTTCTTT.

A remark on this clonotype: One base away lies a much larger clone, so this may be a sequencing read error. The genes are TRBV6-1 and TRBJ2-1, with 12 bases fitting TRBD2. This CDR3 region has 14 residues. Germline V gives CDR1 MNHNS, CDR2 SASEGT. Losses at the gene ends were 5 bases for V and 6 bases for J; bases not matched to a gene: 2. CDR3 bases: TGTGCCAGCAGTCCTAGCGGGAGGGCCAATGAGCAGTTCTTC. This translates into CASSPSGRANEQFF.

This clonotype was picked up a small number of times. J is TRBJ2-3 and V is TRBV5-4; no reliable D call. The CDR3 sequence is 12 residues long. V was pared by 2 bases and J by 4 bases, with 5 bases between. Germline V gene lookup returns CDR1 SGHNT and CDR2 YYREEE (reference sequence). The CDR3 DNA follows: TGTGCCAGCAGCTTATTGCCAGATACGCAGTATTTT. Translated, it gives CASSLLPDTQYF.

DNA for the CDR3: TGCAGTGGAACAGGGGGCGATCAGCCCCAGCATTTT. It encodes CSGTGGDQPQHF. The chain couples TRBV20-1 to TRBJ1-5; 9 nucleotides match TRBD1. The CDR3 is made up of 12 amino acids. Losses at the gene ends were 7 bases for V and 5 bases for J; bases not matched to a gene: 3. CDR1 and CDR2 from the germline V gene are DFQATT and SNEGSKA (reference sequence).

The V call is TRBV7-2, the J call TRBJ2-1; D is perhaps TRBD1 (5 bases). CDR1 and CDR2 from the germline V gene are SGHTA and FQGNSA. This CDR3 has 11 amino acids. The V and J ends lost 8 bases and 9 bases respectively, with 11 bases between them. The CDR3 coding sequence is TGTGCCAGCGCACAGGTGGGTGAGCAGTTCTTC. Protein: CASAQVGEQFF.

This clonotype has at least ten counts. The chain is built from TRBV28 and TRBJ2-5; perhaps TRBD2 as D (5 bases). The V gene lost 6 bases and the J gene lost 2 bases, with 10 bases spanning the gap. This CDR3 region has 13 residues. Germline lookup yields CDR1 MDHEN and CDR2 SYDVKM. The DNA for the CDR3 is TGTGCCAGCAGCAGACTAAAACAAGAGACCCAGTACTTC. This encodes CASSRLKQETQYF.

This clonotype has ten or more counts. The chain recombines TRBV6-2 or TRBV6-3 with TRBJ1-5; no definite D call. CDR3 length equals 12 residues. CDR1 is MNHEY, CDR2 SVGEGT, per germline. Trimming left V 8 bases short and J 4 bases short, with 9 bases between. CDR3 coding DNA: TGTGCCAGCCGTCGCCAGAATCAGCCCCAGCATTTT. As protein: CASRRQNQPQHF.

This clonotype was counted many times. The rearrangement uses TRBV14 and TRBJ2-7, with TRBD2 as a possible D gene (5 bases). V was shortened by 6 bases and J by 2 bases, with 8 bases between the two germline ends. The CDR3 runs 12 residues. Per the germline V gene, CDR1 is SGHDN and CDR2 is FVKESK. For the CDR3, the DNA is TGTGCCAGCAGTCACGGGACCTACGAGCAGTACTTC. Encoded protein: CASSHGTYEQYF.

This clonotype has a handful of counts. The CDR3 nucleotides are TGCGCCAGCAGCCAAGTAAACCTAGTTGCAACAGATACGCAGTATTTT. As protein: CASSQVNLVATDTQYF. The rearrangement links TRBV4-1 to TRBJ2-3; D remains unclear. From germline, CDR1 is MGHRA and CDR2 YSYEKL. The CDR3 runs 16 residues. Trimming pared 1 base from V and 3 bases from J, leaving 14 bases between.

In this sample, this clonotype turned up a few times. The chain couples TRBV6-2 or TRBV6-3 to TRBJ2-7; D remains unclear. The CDR3 sequence is 11 residues long. Trimming removed 6 bases at V and 4 bases at J, with 7 bases between. Germline V gives CDR1 MNHEY, CDR2 SVGEGT. The CDR3 region has the DNA TGTGCCAGCAGGGTACTATACGAGCAGTACTTC. This gives the protein CASRVLYEQYF.

This clonotype was seen at least ten times. V gene TRBV19 combines with J gene TRBJ2-7; 8 positions agree with TRBD2. CDR3 size: 13 residues. CDR1 is LNHDA, CDR2 SQIVND, per germline (reference sequence). Trimming removed 3 bases from V and 4 bases from J; junction bases left unmatched: 2. The CDR3, as DNA: TGTGCCAGTAGTATCGAGCGGGGGTACGAGCAGTACTTC. It yields the protein CASSIERGYEQYF.

The rearrangement uses TRBV11-3 and TRBJ2-1, with TRBD2 matching over 8 bases. The V gene end was trimmed by 5 bases and the J gene end by 5 bases; junction bases not matched to a gene: 5. The CDR3 is 14 amino acids. Germline CDR1 and CDR2: SGHNT and YENEEA. The chain's CDR3 is CASSGQAGDNEQFF. The CDR3 DNA reads as TGTGCCAGCAGCGGGCAAGCGGGAGACAATGAGCAGTTCTTC.

Ten or more counts support this clonotype. The junction departs from the called germline gene at one end, perhaps through a read error. The V call is TRBV7-7, the J call TRBJ2-5, with D tentatively TRBD1 (5 bases). From germline, CDR1 is SSHAT and CDR2 FNYEAQ (reference sequence). This CDR3 spans 13 amino acids. The CDR3 DNA reads TGTGCTAGCAGCTTAAGACAGAGAGAGACCCAGTACTTC. Protein sequence: CASSLRQRETQYF.

This chain joins TRBV15 and TRBJ2-1; D might be TRBD2 (6 bases). The CDR3 contains 13 residues. The germline V gene has CDR1 LNHNV and CDR2 YYDKDF (reference sequence). V lost 5 bases and J lost 7, with 12 bases in between. DNA for the CDR3: TGTGCCACCAGCCGGGAGCCAGGGAATGAGCAGTTCTTC. Protein product: CATSREPGNEQFF.

This clonotype came up a few times. The rearrangement links TRBV6-1 to TRBJ1-5; TRBD1 aligns across 10 bases. The CDR3 spans 15 residues. With V trimmed by 6 bases and J by 6 bases, 8 bases remained unmatched. Per the germline V gene, CDR1 is MNHNS and CDR2 is SASEGT. In nucleotides, the CDR3 is TGTGCCAGCAGACCCGGGACAGGGGTTTTTCAGCCCCAGCATTTT. Protein sequence: CASRPGTGVFQPQHF.